This passage covers 16 T cell receptor beta chains from one sample sequenced in a study of TIL therapy for anti-PD-1-resistant metastatic lung cancer. Stated time point: pre-treatment sample, taken before nivolumab and TIL therapy. Sequencing used immunoSEQ v3. Here immunoSEQ multiplex PCR was the method, and the copy in TCRdb shows in-frame clones only, minus some. The data show 15,000 to 20,000 clones, about 80% seen once. Here the sequenced sample was blood, taken at baseline. These receptors were obtained from a person aged 25-85 years with non-small cell lung cancer.

In this sample, this clone turned up once. J is TRBJ2-1 and V is TRBV7-2; 7 bases fit TRBD2. The CDR3 length is 15 residues. The V gene's germline CDR1 is SGHTA and CDR2 FQGNSA. The junction had 9 bases not matched to a gene; V was cut back by 1 base and J by 9 bases. CDR3 bases: TGTGCCAGCAGCTTAGAGTCGCTAGCGGTGACTGAGCAGTTCTTC. This encodes CASSLESLAVTEQFF. The full variable domain, in which reference TRBV7-2 and TRBJ2-1 provide the parts outside the CDR3, is GAGVSQSPSNKVTEKGKDVELRCDPISGHTALYWYRQSLGQGLEFLIYFQGNSAPDKSGLPSDRFSAERTGGSVSTLTIQRTQQEDSAVYLCASSLESLAVTEQFFGPGTRLTVL.

The chain links TRBV7-9 to TRBJ1-3, with 9 bases that match TRBD1. The CDR3 is 15 residues long. Germline assignment: CDR1 SEHNR and CDR2 FQNEAQ (reference sequence). V dropped 4 bases and J dropped 2; count of bases not matched to a gene: 3. CDR3 nucleotide sequence: TGTGCCAGCAGCTACCGGGACAGGGCTGGAAACACCATATATTTT. Residues: CASSYRDRAGNTIYF.

The rearrangement links TRBV6-4 to TRBJ1-5; 9 positions match TRBD1. The CDR3 is 17 amino acids. Germline V CDR1 and CDR2: MRHNA, SNTAGT. V lost 9 bases, J lost 6 bases, and 18 bases stayed unmatched. CDR3 loop: CARDPPGTGHGIQPQHF. In DNA, the CDR3 is TGTGCCAGAGACCCACCCGGGACAGGGCACGGGATTCAGCCCCAGCATTTT.

CDR3 bases: TGTGCCAGCAGCTTGGTGGGAGGGCATCGCGAGCAGTACTTC. Translated, it gives CASSLVGGHREQYF. The chain has TRBV5-6 and TRBJ2-7, with TRBD2 identical over 7 bases. The V segment lost 0 bases and the J segment 6 bases; nucleotides outside the gene matches: 6. The germline gives CDR1 SGHDT, CDR2 YYEEEE. The CDR3 has 14 amino acids.

The CDR3 DNA reads TGCGCCAGCGGCCCCGACAACTCGAACACCGGGGAGCTGTTTTTT. It specifies CASGPDNSNTGELFF. The chain uses TRBV5-1 and TRBJ2-2, with unresolved D. The CDR3 runs 15 residues. Trimming shortened V by 7 bases and J by 0 bases, and 13 bases separated the two germline ends. Looked up from germline, CDR1 is SGHRS and CDR2 is YFSETQ.

The genes are TRBV9 and TRBJ2-7; D perhaps matches TRBD2 (6 bases). V was pared by 1 base and J by 4 bases, with 15 bases between. This CDR3 has 15 amino acids. Germline V lookup: CDR1 SGDLS, CDR2 YYNGEE. CDR3 in DNA: TGTGCCAGCAGCGTATCCCCCGGGAGTCTGTACGAGCAGTACTTC. This codes for CASSVSPGSLYEQYF.

V usage is TRBV6-5 and J usage is TRBJ1-3, with 9 bases aligning to TRBD1. The V segment lost 0 bases and the J segment 2 bases; nucleotides outside the gene matches: 2. The CDR3 has 16 residues. CDR1 MNHEY and CDR2 SVGAGI come from the germline V gene. The CDR3 nucleotides are TGTGCCAGCAGTTACTCGGGGACAGGGCCTGGAAACACCATATATTTT. Translation: CASSYSGTGPGNTIYF.

The rearrangement joins TRBV19 to TRBJ1-2; TRBD1 matches 10 bases. CDR1 and CDR2 from the germline V gene are LNHDA and SQIVND (reference sequence). The CDR3 length is 14 residues. Trimming removed 10 bases from V and 4 bases from J; junction bases left unmatched: 9. CDR3 coding DNA: TGTGCCACACGACAGGGGGCAGGTTTCTATGGCTACACCTTC. Residues: CATRQGAGFYGYTF. The whole variable domain, remainder taken from reference TRBV19 and TRBJ1-2, is DGGITQSPKYLFRKEGQNVTLSCEQNLNHDAMYWYRQDPGQGLRLIYYSQIVNDFQKGDIAEGYSVSREKKESFPLTVTSAQKNPTAFYLCATRQGAGFYGYTFGSGTRLTVV.

The rearrangement links TRBV28 to TRBJ2-5, with 7 bases that match TRBD1. J gave up 2 bases and V 2 bases, and 14 bases lay outside the gene matches. Germline CDR1 and CDR2: MDHEN and SYDVKM. This CDR3 contains 18 residues. As DNA, the CDR3 is TGTGCCAGCAGTTTACAGTTCCCCGCGACAGGGCAACAAGAGACCCAGTACTTC. It codes for CASSLQFPATGQQETQYF. Based on the CDR3 plus reference TRBV28 and TRBJ2-5, the full variable domain is DVKVTQSSRYLVKRTGEKVFLECVQDMDHENMFWYRQDPGLGLRLIYFSYDVKMKEKGDIPEGYSVSREKKERFSLILESASTNQTSMYLCASSLQFPATGQQETQYFGPGTRLLVL.

The rearrangement links TRBV7-9 to TRBJ2-7; D may be TRBD1 (6 bases). The CDR3 has 13 residues. V lost 5 bases and J 4 bases, leaving 12 bases between the germline ends. The germline gives CDR1 SEHNR, CDR2 FQNEAQ (reference sequence). The CDR3 here is CASSPMGQYEQYF. CDR3 nucleotides: TGTGCCAGCAGCCCAATGGGACAATACGAGCAGTACTTC.

The V gene is TRBV18, the J gene TRBJ2-7; possible D gene TRBD2, 5 bases. The V and J ends lost 6 bases and 3 bases respectively, with 12 bases between them. This CDR3 contains 13 residues. Germline CDR1 and CDR2: KGHSH and LQKENI. CDR3 in amino acids: CASSPSRGYEQYF. The CDR3 bases are TGTGCCAGCTCCCCATCCCGGGGCTACGAGCAGTACTTC.

The V call is TRBV10-1, the J call TRBJ2-6; D is perhaps TRBD1 (5 bases). This CDR3 contains 14 residues. Looked up from germline, CDR1 is WNHNN and CDR2 is SYGVQD (reference sequence). This CDR3 reads CARARGSGANVLTF. DNA of the CDR3: TGCGCAAGAGCAAGGGGATCTGGGGCCAACGTCCTGACTTTC.

The chain employs TRBV4-2 and TRBJ1-1; 7 bases line up with TRBD1. J was trimmed by 2 bases and V by 7 bases; bases with no gene match: 4. CDR1 and CDR2 (germline): LGHNA, YNFKEQ. This CDR3 contains 13 residues. As DNA, the CDR3 is TGTGCCAGCAACCGACAGGGAAACACTGAAGCTTTCTTT. Translated: CASNRQGNTEAFF.

V usage is TRBV29-1 and J usage is TRBJ1-2; possibly TRBD1 for D (5 bases). Germline V gives CDR1 SQVTM, CDR2 ANQGSEA. V lost 4 bases, J lost 4 bases, and 13 bases lay in between. CDR3 length equals 13 residues. The chain's CDR3 is CSVVGDSPYGYTF. The CDR3 DNA follows: TGCAGCGTTGTCGGGGACTCACCCTATGGCTACACCTTC.

The V gene is TRBV27, the J gene TRBJ1-1; 8 nucleotides line up with TRBD1. V shed 2 bases and J 10 bases; nucleotides not matched to a gene: 9. CDR3 length: 14 residues. Germline CDR1 and CDR2: MNHEY and SMNVEV (reference sequence). CDR3 sequence: CASSLKGRTGRAFF. In nucleotides, the CDR3 is TGTGCCAGCAGTTTAAAGGGCCGGACAGGGCGAGCTTTCTTT.

The chain carries TRBV9 and TRBJ2-2; D is perhaps TRBD1 or TRBD2 (5 bases each). This CDR3 comprises 15 residues. The V end lost 4 bases, the J end lost 4 bases, and 14 bases lay between the germline ends. CDR1 and CDR2 from the germline V gene are SGDLS and YYNGEE. DNA for the CDR3: TGTGCCAGCAGCTTAGGGACGGTGGGCACCGGGGAGCTGTTTTTT. Protein: CASSLGTVGTGELFF.